This T cell receptor (beta chain) came from a study of shared clonotypes between healthy human individuals. General observations from the study: Generation probabilities were higher for clonotypes shared across all four sorted-subset donors than for unshared ones. The study drew on few donors, limiting represented genetic and exposure-history diversity.

Libraries were prepared by immunoSEQ multiplex PCR; TCRdb keeps only in-frame clonotypes and omits some of them. The sample holds around 1.6 million clones, 98% seen once. As to this clone: The target antigen is unknown.

Germline CDR1 ENHRY, CDR2 SYGVKD. With 10 bases clipped from V and 5 bases from J, the junction kept 6 bases outside the gene matches. CDR3 size: 12 residues. Input material: naive CD4+ T cells sorted from blood. Sample subset: CD45RA+ positively selected. The chain couples TRBV10-3 to TRBJ2-7; 9 nucleotides align to TRBD1. The TCR comes from a man aged 30 to 39 in good health. CDR3: CATSQGAHEQYF. The CDR3, as DNA: TGTGCCACATCACAGGGGGCTCACGAGCAGTACTTC.